This T cell receptor (beta chain) was captured by sequencing in a study of T cell responses to AZD1222 COVID-19 vaccine. As to this clone: Antigen specificity is unknown.

Whole-study findings and limits: After two AZD1222 doses, spike-specific TCR breadth and depth rose versus day 0. Donors, mostly white British, included more females; clonal diversity was possibly underestimated.

Sequencing was performed with immunoSEQ multiplex PCR; in TCRdb, only in-frame clones are kept and a portion is missing. The profile covers 180,000 or so clones, with about 88% appearing a single time and 1.5% to 2% taken by the ten largest. V lost 3 bases, J lost 2 bases, and 1 base lay in between. The CDR3 has 11 residues. The germline V gene has CDR1 ENHRY and CDR2 SYGVKD. The V gene is TRBV10-3, the J gene TRBJ2-5; D remains ambiguous. The sequencing used peripheral blood, collected on day 0 of AZD1222 vaccination. The source of this sequence is an adult in good health. In DNA form, the CDR3 reads TGTGCCATCAGTGATCAAGAGACCCAGTACTTC. Residues: CAISDQETQYF.